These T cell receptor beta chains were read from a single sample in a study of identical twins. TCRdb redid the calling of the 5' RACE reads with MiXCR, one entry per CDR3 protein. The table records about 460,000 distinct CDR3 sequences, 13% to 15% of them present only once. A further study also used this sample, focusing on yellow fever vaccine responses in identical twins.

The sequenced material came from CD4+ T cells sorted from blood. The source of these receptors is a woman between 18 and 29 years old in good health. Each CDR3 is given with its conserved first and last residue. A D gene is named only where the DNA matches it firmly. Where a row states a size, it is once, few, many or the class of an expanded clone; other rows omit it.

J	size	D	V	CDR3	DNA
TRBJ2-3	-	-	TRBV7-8	CASSFGRRTSTDTQYF	TGTGCCAGCAGCTTTGGACGCAGGACTAGCACAGATACGCAGTATTTT
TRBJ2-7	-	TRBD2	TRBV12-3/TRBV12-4	CASSLRGTSGSYEQYF	TGTGCCAGCAGTTTAAGAGGTACTAGCGGCTCCTACGAGCAGTACTTC
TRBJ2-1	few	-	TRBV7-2	CASSLDRSTYNEQFF	TGTGCCAGCAGCTTAGACAGGTCCACCTACAATGAGCAGTTCTTC
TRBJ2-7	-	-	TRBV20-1	CSAFRDRSSYEQYF	TGCAGTGCCTTTCGGGACCGGAGCTCCTACGAGCAGTACTTC
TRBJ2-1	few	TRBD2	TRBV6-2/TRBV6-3	CASRTQPGLAEGNEQFF	TGTGCCAGCAGAACCCAACCGGGACTAGCGGAGGGCAATGAGCAGTTCTTC
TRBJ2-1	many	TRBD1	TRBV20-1	CSATGAGQALGNEQFF	TGCAGTGCTACGGGCGCGGGACAGGCGTTAGGCAATGAGCAGTTCTTC
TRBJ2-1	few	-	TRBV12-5	CASAAPSSYNEQFF	TGTGCTAGTGCTGCCCCGAGCTCCTACAATGAGCAGTTCTTC
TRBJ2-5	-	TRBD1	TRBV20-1	CSAGPEGARETQYF	TGCAGTGCTGGACCTGAGGGGGCGAGGGAGACCCAGTACTTC
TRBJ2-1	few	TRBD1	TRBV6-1	CASTGQGIRGEQFF	TGTGCCAGCACCGGACAGGGGATAAGGGGTGAGCAGTTCTTC
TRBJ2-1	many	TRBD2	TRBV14	CASSQDYVTSGRSYNEQFF	TGTGCCAGCAGCCAAGATTACGTAACTAGCGGGAGGTCCTACAATGAGCAGTTCTTC
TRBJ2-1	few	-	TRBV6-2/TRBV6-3	CASRDKNEQFF	TGTGCCAGCAGAGACAAGAATGAGCAGTTCTTC
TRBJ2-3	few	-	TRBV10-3	CAIRTQGGADTQYF	TGTGCCATCAGGACACAGGGGGGGGCAGATACGCAGTATTTT
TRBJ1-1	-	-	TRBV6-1	CAAAWKMNTEAFF	TGTGCCGCAGCGTGGAAAATGAACACTGAAGCTTTCTTT
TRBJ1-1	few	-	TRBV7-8	CASSLGPGALGKTFF	TGTGCCAGCAGCTTAGGACCAGGGGCCCTGGGAAAGACTTTCTTT
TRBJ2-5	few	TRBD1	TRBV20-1	CSATRQGAFPQETQYF	TGCAGTGCAACTAGACAGGGGGCTTTCCCTCAAGAGACCCAGTACTTC
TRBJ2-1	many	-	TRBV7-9	CASSLVQGNNEQFF	TGTGCCAGCAGCTTAGTTCAGGGGAACAATGAGCAGTTCTTC
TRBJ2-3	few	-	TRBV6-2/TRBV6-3	CASSSVATDTQYF	TGTGCCAGCAGTTCCGTGGCCACAGATACGCAGTATTTT
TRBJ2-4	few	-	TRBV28	CASSRTNGQPRNIQYF	TGTGCCAGCAGCCGGACAAACGGACAGCCGCGAAACATTCAGTACTTC
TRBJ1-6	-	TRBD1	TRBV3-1	CASSQRDRANSPLHF	TGTGCCAGCAGCCAAAGGGACAGGGCTAATTCACCCCTCCACTTT
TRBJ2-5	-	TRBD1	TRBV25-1	CASSEFTGAGETQYF	TGTGCCAGCAGTGAATTCACAGGGGCAGGGGAGACCCAGTACTTC
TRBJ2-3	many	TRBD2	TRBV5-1	CASSRTGTSGYTDTQYF	TGCGCCAGCAGCAGGACCGGGACTAGCGGATACACAGATACGCAGTATTTT
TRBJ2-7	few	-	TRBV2	CASSEARGGYEQYF	TGTGCCAGCAGTGAAGCAAGGGGCGGCTACGAGCAGTACTTC
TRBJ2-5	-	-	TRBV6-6	CASGVIFHETQYF	TGTGCCAGCGGCGTAATATTTCACGAGACCCAGTACTTC
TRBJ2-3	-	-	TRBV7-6	CASSSYPSTDTQYF	TGTGCCAGCAGCTCGTACCCTAGCACAGATACGCAGTATTTT
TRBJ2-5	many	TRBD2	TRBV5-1	CASISGTSGKMKETQYF	TGCGCCAGCATCTCCGGGACTAGCGGGAAGATGAAAGAGACCCAGTACTTC
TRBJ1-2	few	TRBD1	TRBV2	CASSDDAGTGGGGYTF	TGTGCCAGCAGTGACGACGCCGGGACAGGGGGTGGCGGCTACACCTTC
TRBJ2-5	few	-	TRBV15	CATSREGLSQRWRETQYF	TGTGCCACCAGCAGAGAGGGGCTCAGCCAAAGATGGAGGGAGACCCAGTACTTC
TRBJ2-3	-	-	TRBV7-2	CASSSGRTGNTQYF	TGTGCCAGCAGCTCGGGACGTACGGGGAATACGCAGTATTTT
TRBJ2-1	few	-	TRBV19	CASSIDPVGEQFF	TGTGCCAGTAGTATAGATCCTGTAGGAGAGCAGTTCTTC
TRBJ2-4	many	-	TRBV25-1	CASSESGLLAKNIQYF	TGTGCCAGCAGTGAATCCGGACTTCTAGCCAAAAACATTCAGTACTTC
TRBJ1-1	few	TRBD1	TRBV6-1	CASREGAGMNTEAFF	TGTGCCAGCAGGGAGGGGGCGGGGATGAACACTGAAGCTTTCTTT
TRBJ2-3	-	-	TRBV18	CASSPQGYSTDTQYF	TGTGCCAGCTCACCACAGGGATATAGCACAGATACGCAGTATTTT
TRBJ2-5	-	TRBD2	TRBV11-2	CASSPAPGLGWLQSSWETQYF	TGTGCCAGCAGCCCTGCCCCGGGACTAGGATGGCTTCAATCAAGTTGGGAGACCCAGTACTTC
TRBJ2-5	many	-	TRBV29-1	CSVKANSVQETQYF	TGCAGCGTTAAAGCAAACAGTGTCCAAGAGACCCAGTACTTC
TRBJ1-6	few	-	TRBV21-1	CASSKSGPRRPLHF	TGTGCCAGCAGCAAATCCGGACCGAGGCGACCCCTCCACTTT
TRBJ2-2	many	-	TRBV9	CASSVYGGANTGELFF	TGTGCCAGCAGCGTATATGGGGGCGCGAACACCGGGGAGCTGTTTTTT
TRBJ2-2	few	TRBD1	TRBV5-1	CASSLQQGAIGELFF	TGCGCCAGCAGCTTGCAACAGGGGGCTATCGGGGAGCTGTTTTTT
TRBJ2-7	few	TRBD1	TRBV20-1	CSATGTAYEQYF	TGCAGTGCTACCGGGACAGCCTACGAGCAGTACTTC
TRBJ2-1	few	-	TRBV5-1	CASSLGLSPEHEQFF	TGCGCCAGCAGCTTGGGACTATCCCCCGAGCATGAGCAGTTCTTC
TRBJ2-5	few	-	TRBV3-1	CASSQEFGDTRKETQYF	TGTGCCAGCAGCCAAGAGTTTGGGGACACTAGGAAAGAGACCCAGTACTTC
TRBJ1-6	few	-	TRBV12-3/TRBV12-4	CASNLGGAPLHF	TGTGCCAGCAATCTAGGGGGGGCGCCCCTCCACTTT
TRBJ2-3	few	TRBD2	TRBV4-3	CASPLAGGGDTQYF	TGCGCCAGCCCACTAGCGGGAGGAGGAGATACGCAGTATTTT
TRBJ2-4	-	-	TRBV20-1	CSARLASTIQYF	TGCAGTGCTAGACTAGCGTCGACCATTCAGTACTTC
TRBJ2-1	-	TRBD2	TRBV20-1	CSAPGLASHEQFF	TGCAGTGCCCCGGGACTAGCGTCTCATGAGCAGTTCTTC
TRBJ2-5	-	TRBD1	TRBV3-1	CASSQERGTGSETQYF	TGTGCCAGCAGCCAAGAGCGCGGGACAGGGTCAGAGACCCAGTACTTC
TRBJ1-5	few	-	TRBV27	CASSFSRGDQPQHF	TGTGCCAGCAGTTTCAGTAGGGGAGATCAGCCCCAGCATTTT
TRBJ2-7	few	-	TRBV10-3	CAISESKQTGSYEQYF	TGTGCCATCAGTGAGTCGAAGCAGACAGGCTCCTACGAGCAGTACTTC
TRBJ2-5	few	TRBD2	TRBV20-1	CSASVQRGLQETQYF	TGCAGTGCTAGTGTCCAGCGGGGCCTCCAAGAGACCCAGTACTTC
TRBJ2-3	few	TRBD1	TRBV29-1	CSVVPGQGSADTQYF	TGCAGCGTTGTCCCGGGACAGGGAAGCGCAGATACGCAGTATTTT
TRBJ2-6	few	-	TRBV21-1	CASSSRGQGSGANVLTF	TGTGCCAGCAGCAGCCGTGGACAGGGGTCCGGGGCCAACGTCCTGACTTTC
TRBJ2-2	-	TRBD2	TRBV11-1	CASSFSGGASLYTGELFF	TGTGCCAGCAGCTTCAGCGGGGGGGCCTCCCTTTACACCGGGGAGCTGTTTTTT
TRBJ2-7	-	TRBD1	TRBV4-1	CASSQAGQGDGEQYF	TGCGCCAGCAGCCAAGCTGGTCAGGGGGATGGGGAGCAGTACTTC
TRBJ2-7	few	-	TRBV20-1	CSASVRPYEQYF	TGCAGTGCTAGTGTGAGACCCTACGAGCAGTACTTC
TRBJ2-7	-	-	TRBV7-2	CASSFNTGYEQYF	TGTGCCAGCAGCTTTAACACAGGGTACGAGCAGTACTTC
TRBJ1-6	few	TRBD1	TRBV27	CASSRQGGVSPLHF	TGTGCCAGCAGTAGACAGGGGGGGGTTTCACCCCTCCACTTT
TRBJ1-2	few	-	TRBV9	CASSPGAAGITNYGYTF	TGTGCCAGCAGCCCCGGAGCAGCCGGAATCACTAACTATGGCTACACCTTC